This T cell receptor beta chain was retrieved from a study of identical twins. Study-wide points: Alpha sequences that were out-of-frame and twin-shared showed an excess of low generation probability. Because invariant MAIT and iNKT cells could be present, zero-insertion analyses could be partly confounded. Models underestimated TCR alpha sharing (out-of-frame) in monozygotic twins.

TCRdb ran MiXCR on the 5' RACE reads and lists one entry per CDR3 protein. The sample lists some 900,000 distinct CDR3 sequences; 9% to 15% were seen once. There are 15 residues in the CDR3. Germline values: CDR1 LGHDT, CDR2 YNNKEL (reference sequence). Many counts were recorded for this clonotype. Its target is unknown. Sequence at one end of the junction differs from germline and may be a read error. These data are also associated with another study on yellow fever vaccine responses in identical twins. From that paper: Twins' vaccine T cell responses reportedly seemed partly convergent and partly personalized.

Sequences were obtained from PBMCs. The chain couples TRBV3-1 to TRBJ2-3; no clear D gene. The origin of this receptor is a woman aged 18-30 years in good health. CDR3 sequence reads: CASSQGEGTTDTQYF. CDR3 nucleotides: TGTGCCAGCAGTCAAGGCGAAGGTACAACAGATACGCAGTATTTT.